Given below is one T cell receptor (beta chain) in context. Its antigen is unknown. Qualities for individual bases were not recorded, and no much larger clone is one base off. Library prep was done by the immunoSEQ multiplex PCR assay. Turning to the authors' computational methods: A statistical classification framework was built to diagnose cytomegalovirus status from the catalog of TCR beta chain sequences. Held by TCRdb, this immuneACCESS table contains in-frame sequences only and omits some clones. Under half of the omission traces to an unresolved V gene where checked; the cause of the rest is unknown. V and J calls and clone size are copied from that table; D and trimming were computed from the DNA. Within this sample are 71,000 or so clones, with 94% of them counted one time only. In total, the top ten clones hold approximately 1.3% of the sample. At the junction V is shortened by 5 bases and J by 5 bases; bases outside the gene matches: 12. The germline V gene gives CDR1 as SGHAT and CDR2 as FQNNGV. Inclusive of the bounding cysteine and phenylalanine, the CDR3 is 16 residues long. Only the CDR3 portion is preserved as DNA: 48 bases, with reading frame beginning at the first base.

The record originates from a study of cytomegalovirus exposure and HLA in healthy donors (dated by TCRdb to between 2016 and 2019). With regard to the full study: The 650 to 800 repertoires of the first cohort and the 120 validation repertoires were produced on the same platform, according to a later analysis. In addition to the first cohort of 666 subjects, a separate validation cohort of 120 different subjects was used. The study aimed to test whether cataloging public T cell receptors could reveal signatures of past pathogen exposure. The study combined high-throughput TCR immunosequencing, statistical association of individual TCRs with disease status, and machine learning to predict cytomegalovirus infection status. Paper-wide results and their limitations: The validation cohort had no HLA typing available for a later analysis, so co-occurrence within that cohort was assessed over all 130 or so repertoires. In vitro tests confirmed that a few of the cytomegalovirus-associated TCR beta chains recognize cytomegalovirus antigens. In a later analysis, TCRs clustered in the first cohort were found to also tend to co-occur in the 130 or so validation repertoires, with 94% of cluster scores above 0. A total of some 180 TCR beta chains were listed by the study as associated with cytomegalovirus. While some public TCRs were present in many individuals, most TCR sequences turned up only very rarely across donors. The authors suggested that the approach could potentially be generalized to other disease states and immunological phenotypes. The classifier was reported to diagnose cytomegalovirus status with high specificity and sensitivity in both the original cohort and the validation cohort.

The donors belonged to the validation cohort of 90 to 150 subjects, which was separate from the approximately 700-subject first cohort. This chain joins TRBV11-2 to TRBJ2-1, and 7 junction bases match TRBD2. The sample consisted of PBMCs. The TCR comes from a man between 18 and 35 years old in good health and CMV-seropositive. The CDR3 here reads CASSRVGTTLNNEQFF. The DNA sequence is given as TGTGCCAGCAGCCGGGTCGGGACTACCCTCAACAATGAGCAGTTCTTC.